These 16 T cell receptor beta chains were all obtained from the same sample, sequenced in a study of blood T cell repertoires in COVID-19 (dated by TCRdb to 2020 to 2022). Libraries were prepared through the immunoSEQ multiplex PCR assay. The source is immuneACCESS, and TCRdb retained only in-frame sequences with V and J called. Part of the clones is not carried over; for the studies checked, unresolved V genes explain less than half of this, and the remainder is unexplained. The sample records 50,000 to 80,000 clones, approximately 82% of which are singletons. 5.6% of the sample is held by the ten biggest clonotypes. The source material was peripheral blood. These receptors were obtained from a woman aged 55-69 years with acute or convalescent COVID-19.

The rearrangement uses TRBV3-1 (or the pseudogene TRBV3-2) and TRBJ2-3; D possibly corresponds to TRBD1 (6 bases). Trimming pared 3 bases from V and 1 base from J, leaving 11 bases between. Germline CDR1 is LGHDT and CDR2 is YNNKEL (reference sequence). The CDR3 sequence is 15 residues long. DNA of the CDR3: TGTGCCAGCAGCCACTCCAGGGGACGCACAGATACGCAGTATTTT. This codes for CASSHSRGRTDTQYF.

The rearrangement joins TRBV6-1 to TRBJ2-4, with 9 bases that match TRBD2. The CDR3 covers 16 residues. The germline V gene has CDR1 MNHNS and CDR2 SASEGT. Trimming removed 2 bases from V and 4 bases from J; junction bases left unmatched: 6. DNA for the CDR3: TGTGCCAGCAGTGAACTCTCGCGGGGGGGAAAAAACATTCAGTACTTC. This codes for CASSELSRGGKNIQYF.

The chain links TRBV7-9 to TRBJ1-2; the D is unclear. This CDR3 is built from 16 residues. Germline assignment: CDR1 SEHNR and CDR2 FQNEAQ (reference sequence). The germline V and J ends were trimmed by 1 base and 7 bases, with 19 bases remaining between them. DNA of the CDR3: TGTGCCAGCAGCTTAGGAATCTCGGAGGACCGTGGTGGCTACACCTTC. Residues: CASSLGISEDRGGYTF.

The sample holds one count of this clone. This chain uses TRBV19 with TRBJ1-5, with D possibly matching TRBD1 (6 bases). Germline CDR1 LNHDA, CDR2 SQIVND (reference sequence). Between the trimmed V and J ends, which lost 6 bases and 9 bases, there was a span of 18 bases. The CDR3 covers 14 residues. This chain's CDR3 is CASSPGQMRGPQHF. CDR3 DNA sequence: TGTGCCAGTAGCCCAGGACAGATGAGGGGGCCCCAGCATTTT. The variable domain in full, completed from reference TRBV19 and TRBJ1-5, reads DGGITQSPKYLFRKEGQNVTLSCEQNLNHDAMYWYRQDPGQGLRLIYYSQIVNDFQKGDIAEGYSVSREKKESFPLTVTSAQKNPTAFYLCASSPGQMRGPQHFGDGTRLSIL.

The chain uses TRBV30 and TRBJ1-1; D call uncertain. Germline CDR1 GTSNPN, CDR2 SVGIG (reference sequence). V lost 1 base, J lost 1 base, and 10 bases lay in between. The CDR3 sequence is 14 residues long. The CDR3 loop reads CAWSAGVPNTEAFF. In DNA form, the CDR3 reads TGTGCCTGGAGTGCGGGAGTCCCGAACACTGAAGCTTTCTTT.

Remarks on this clone: Other nucleotide sequences from this sample produce the same CDR3. The chain couples TRBV5-1 to TRBJ1-4, with 8 bases aligning to TRBD1. V lost 4 bases to trimming and J lost 0 bases; unmatched junction nucleotides: 5. Germline V lookup: CDR1 SGHRS, CDR2 YFSETQ. This CDR3 has 16 amino acids. CDR3 loop: CASSPGQGATNEKLFF. The CDR3 region has the DNA TGCGCCAGCAGCCCCGGACAGGGCGCAACTAATGAAAAACTGTTTTTT.

The rearrangement joins TRBV5-1 to TRBJ1-4; D is unresolved. The length of the CDR3 is 14 residues. Germline V gene lookup returns CDR1 SGHRS and CDR2 YFSETQ. V was cut by 1 base and J by 7 bases, with 11 bases left in between. The CDR3 bases are TGCGCCAGCAGCTTGACAGATTTCGGTGAAAAACTGTTTTTT. It encodes CASSLTDFGEKLFF. The whole variable domain, remainder taken from reference TRBV5-1 and TRBJ1-4, is KAGVTQTPRYLIKTRGQQVTLSCSPISGHRSVSWYQQTPGQGLQFLFEYFSETQRNKGNFPGRFSGRQFSNSRSEMNVSTLELGDSALYLCASSLTDFGEKLFFGSGTQLSVL.

The chain has TRBV5-1 and TRBJ2-7, with TRBD2 matching over 7 bases. CDR3 length: 13 residues. Per germline, CDR1 SGHRS and CDR2 YFSETQ. V lost 5 bases to trimming and J lost 5 bases; unmatched junction nucleotides: 7. In DNA, the CDR3 is TGCGCCAGCAGAAGCGGGGTTCCCCACGAGCAGTACTTC. Amino acids: CASRSGVPHEQYF.

The V call is TRBV2, the J call TRBJ1-1; D unresolved. The germline V gene encodes CDR1 SNHLY and CDR2 FYNNEI. Trimming cost V 8 bases and J 1 base, with 11 bases left between them. CDR3 length: 13 residues. The CDR3 sequence is CASGRSTNTEAFF. DNA for the CDR3: TGTGCCAGCGGTCGGAGTACGAACACTGAAGCTTTCTTT.

The J gene is TRBJ2-7, the V gene TRBV7-9; a possible D gene is TRBD1 (6 bases). V was trimmed by 5 bases and J by 0 bases, leaving 11 bases between them. This CDR3 region has 14 residues. Germline V gene sequence: CDR1 SEHNR, CDR2 FQNEAQ (reference sequence). CDR3: CASSTGTSSYEQYF. In DNA form, the CDR3 reads TGTGCCAGCAGCACCGGGACATCCTCCTACGAGCAGTACTTC.

In its sample, this clone was seen once. The V call is TRBV24-1, the J call TRBJ1-5; 11 bases line up with TRBD1. The length of the CDR3 is 15 residues. Germline assignment: CDR1 KGHDR and CDR2 SFDVKD. J gave up 3 bases and V 6 bases, and 3 bases lay outside the gene matches. The DNA of the CDR3 is TGTGCCACCAGTTCGGGACAGGGGGTCAATCAGCCCCAGCATTTT. Protein sequence: CATSSGQGVNQPQHF.

V and J are TRBV29-1 and TRBJ1-2, with D unclear. The CDR3 has 11 amino acids. Deletions cut 3 bases from V and 5 bases from J, with 7 bases between. Germline V lookup: CDR1 SQVTM, CDR2 ANQGSEA. DNA for the CDR3: TGCAGCGTTGATGAGCTATATGGCTACACCTTC. Translated: CSVDELYGYTF.

This rearrangement joins TRBV6-1 to TRBJ1-5; no definite D call. This CDR3 spans 12 amino acids. Germline CDR1 MNHNS, CDR2 SASEGT. V lost 3 bases and J lost 6, with 6 bases in between. The CDR3 is CASSDGSQPQHF. DNA for the CDR3: TGTGCCAGCAGTGATGGGAGTCAGCCCCAGCATTTT.

The V call is TRBV29-1, the J call TRBJ2-7; the match to TRBD2 covers 12 bases. Germline loops: CDR1 SQVTM, CDR2 ANQGSEA. The J segment lost 7 bases and the V segment lost 5 bases, leaving 9 bases of the junction unmatched. The CDR3 covers 14 residues. CDR3 protein: CSVLGLAGSKEQYF. CDR3 bases: TGCAGCGTTCTCGGACTAGCGGGGTCTAAAGAGCAGTACTTC.

The rearrangement links TRBV30 to TRBJ1-2; 8 bases line up with TRBD1. This CDR3 is built from 15 residues. V dropped 4 bases and J dropped 10; count of bases not matched to a gene: 17. Germline V lookup: CDR1 GTSNPN, CDR2 SVGIG (reference sequence). The CDR3 nucleotides are TGTGCCTGGATGAGGGACAGGACTCATTCACGGGCCTACACCTTC. It is translated as CAWMRDRTHSRAYTF.

CDR3 sequence reads: CASSVGYSYGYTF. The CDR3 region has the DNA TGTGCCAGCAGCGTAGGGTATAGCTATGGCTACACCTTC. The chain joins TRBV9 to TRBJ1-2; the D is unclear. Germline CDR1 SGDLS, CDR2 YYNGEE. V lost 0 bases to trimming and J lost 4 bases, with 7 bases between them. This CDR3 comprises 13 residues.